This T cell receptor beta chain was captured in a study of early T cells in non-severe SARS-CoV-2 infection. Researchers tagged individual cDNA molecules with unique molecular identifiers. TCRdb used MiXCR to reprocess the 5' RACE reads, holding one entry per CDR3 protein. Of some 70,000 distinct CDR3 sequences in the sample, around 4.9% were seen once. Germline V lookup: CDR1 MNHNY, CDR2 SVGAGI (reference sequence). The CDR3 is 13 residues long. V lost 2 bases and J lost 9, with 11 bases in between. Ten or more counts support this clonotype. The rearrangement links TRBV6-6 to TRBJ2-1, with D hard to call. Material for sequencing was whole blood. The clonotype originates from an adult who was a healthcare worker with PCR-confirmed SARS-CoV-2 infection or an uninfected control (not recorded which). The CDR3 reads CASSYTDVGEQFF. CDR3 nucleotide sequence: TGTGCCAGCAGTTACACAGACGTCGGTGAGCAGTTCTTC.